Listed below are T cell receptor beta chains from one sample, sequenced in a study of blood T cell repertoires in COVID-19. Sequencing was performed with immunoSEQ multiplex PCR; in TCRdb, only in-frame clones are kept and a portion is missing. The table lists 30,000 to 35,000 clones, more than 75% of them singletons. The sequenced material came from peripheral blood. The receptors shown here come from a man in his sixties with active COVID-19. Both conserved end residues are part of each CDR3. Fields, in order: D gene, J gene, V gene, clone size, CDR3 protein, CDR3 DNA. The D gene is left open where the match is weak. Rows give clone size only sometimes, using once, few, many, or a class for an expanded clone.

D gene: TRBD1; J gene: TRBJ1-5; V gene: TRBV7-3; clone size: once; CDR3 protein: CASSLGQGWSESNQPQHF; CDR3 DNA: TGTGCCAGCAGCTTAGGACAGGGTTGGTCAGAGAGCAATCAGCCCCAGCATTTT
D gene: TRBD1; J gene: TRBJ2-7; V gene: TRBV7-3; clone size: -; CDR3 protein: CASSSITDRVHEQYF; CDR3 DNA: TGTGCCAGCAGCTCCATCACCGACAGGGTGCACGAGCAGTACTTC
D gene: -; J gene: TRBJ1-4; V gene: TRBV11-2; clone size: -; CDR3 protein: CASSFLERTNEKLFF; CDR3 DNA: TGTGCCAGCAGCTTTTTAGAACGGACTAATGAAAAACTGTTTTTT
D gene: TRBD2; J gene: TRBJ2-5; V gene: TRBV11-1; clone size: -; CDR3 protein: CASSLGGGETQYF; CDR3 DNA: TGTGCCAGCAGCTTGGGCGGGGGGGAGACCCAGTACTTC
D gene: -; J gene: TRBJ1-1; V gene: TRBV7-2; clone size: -; CDR3 protein: CASSLVAGQNTEAFF; CDR3 DNA: TGTGCCAGCAGCTTAGTGGCAGGGCAGAACACTGAAGCTTTCTTT
D gene: TRBD2; J gene: TRBJ2-1; V gene: TRBV6-2/TRBV6-3; clone size: -; CDR3 protein: CASSWRGAGFEVAEQFF; CDR3 DNA: TGTGCCAGCAGTTGGCGGGGGGCGGGCTTTGAGGTGGCTGAGCAGTTCTTC
D gene: TRBD2; J gene: TRBJ2-7; V gene: TRBV7-8; clone size: -; CDR3 protein: CASRVAGTYEQYF; CDR3 DNA: TGTGCCAGCAGGGTAGCGGGAACCTACGAGCAGTACTTC
D gene: -; J gene: TRBJ2-7; V gene: TRBV7-2; clone size: -; CDR3 protein: CASSPGTLQSEYF; CDR3 DNA: TGTGCCAGCAGCCCCGGGACTCTTCAGAGTGAGTACTTC
D gene: TRBD1; J gene: TRBJ1-6; V gene: TRBV2; clone size: -; CDR3 protein: CASSAGQTNSPLHF; CDR3 DNA: TGTGCCAGCAGTGCGGGACAGACAAATTCACCCCTCCACTTT
D gene: TRBD2; J gene: TRBJ2-1; V gene: TRBV7-8; clone size: -; CDR3 protein: CASSWGGDNEQFF; CDR3 DNA: TGTGCCAGCAGCTGGGGGGGGGACAATGAGCAGTTCTTC
D gene: TRBD2; J gene: TRBJ2-5; V gene: TRBV18; clone size: -; CDR3 protein: CASSPPRASGFDHQETQYF; CDR3 DNA: TGTGCCAGCTCTCCGCCTCGAGCTAGCGGGTTCGACCACCAAGAGACCCAGTACTTC
D gene: -; J gene: TRBJ1-2; V gene: TRBV6-5; clone size: few; CDR3 protein: CASSFSRSLYGYTF; CDR3 DNA: TGTGCCAGCAGTTTCTCCCGGTCCCTCTATGGCTACACCTTC
D gene: TRBD1; J gene: TRBJ1-3; V gene: TRBV2; clone size: -; CDR3 protein: CASRFDQGAGGNTIYF; CDR3 DNA: TGTGCCAGCAGATTTGATCAGGGGGCAGGAGGAAACACCATATATTTT
D gene: -; J gene: TRBJ2-3; V gene: TRBV14; clone size: -; CDR3 protein: CASSQFGDTQYF; CDR3 DNA: TGTGCCAGCAGCCAATTCGGGGATACGCAGTATTTT
D gene: -; J gene: TRBJ1-1; V gene: TRBV3-1/TRBV3-2; clone size: -; CDR3 protein: CASSQRGGGTMNTEAFF; CDR3 DNA: TGTGCCAGCAGTCAGCGGGGCGGCGGGACTATGAACACTGAAGCTTTCTTT
D gene: -; J gene: TRBJ2-1; V gene: TRBV5-5; clone size: -; CDR3 protein: CASSHGGYNEQFF; CDR3 DNA: TGTGCCAGCAGCCACGGAGGCTACAATGAGCAGTTCTTC
D gene: TRBD2; J gene: TRBJ2-3; V gene: TRBV11-2; clone size: -; CDR3 protein: CASSPWEAGGYTDTQYF; CDR3 DNA: TGTGCCAGCAGCCCCTGGGAGGCGGGGGGGTACACAGATACGCAGTATTTT
D gene: TRBD1; J gene: TRBJ1-5; V gene: TRBV19; clone size: -; CDR3 protein: CASSSDRANQPQHF; CDR3 DNA: TGTGCCAGTAGTAGCGACAGGGCCAATCAGCCCCAGCATTTT
D gene: TRBD2; J gene: TRBJ2-7; V gene: TRBV27; clone size: -; CDR3 protein: CASSLSTSGSYEQYF; CDR3 DNA: TGTGCCAGCAGTTTATCGACTAGCGGCTCCTACGAGCAGTACTTC
D gene: -; J gene: TRBJ1-4; V gene: TRBV18; clone size: -; CDR3 protein: CASSPIRIRPGHSATNEKLFF; CDR3 DNA: TGTGCCAGCTCACCAATTAGGATTCGGCCGGGACACTCTGCAACTAATGAAAAACTGTTTTTT
D gene: -; J gene: TRBJ2-3; V gene: TRBV9; clone size: -; CDR3 protein: CASSVGGVGDTQYF; CDR3 DNA: TGTGCCAGCAGCGTAGGCGGGGTTGGAGATACGCAGTATTTT
D gene: -; J gene: TRBJ2-5; V gene: TRBV21-1; clone size: -; CDR3 protein: CASSSWEGLKETQYF; CDR3 DNA: TGTGCCAGCAGCTCCTGGGAGGGGCTAAAAGAGACCCAGTACTTC
D gene: -; J gene: TRBJ1-1; V gene: TRBV7-9; clone size: -; CDR3 protein: CASSLGGHGTEAFF; CDR3 DNA: TGTGCCAGCAGCTTGGGGGGGCATGGCACTGAAGCCTTCTTT
D gene: -; J gene: TRBJ1-1; V gene: TRBV6-1; clone size: -; CDR3 protein: CASSEIGEKTEAFF; CDR3 DNA: TGTGCCAGCAGTGAAATTGGAGAGAAGACTGAAGCTTTCTTT
D gene: -; J gene: TRBJ1-2; V gene: TRBV23-1; clone size: -; CDR3 protein: CASSQSRTDNYGYTF; CDR3 DNA: TGCGCCAGCAGTCAATCGAGGACAGATAACTATGGCTACACCTTC
D gene: TRBD2; J gene: TRBJ2-1; V gene: TRBV7-2; clone size: -; CDR3 protein: CASSRSGALNEQFF; CDR3 DNA: TGTGCCAGCAGCCGGAGCGGGGCCCTAAATGAGCAGTTCTTC
D gene: TRBD1; J gene: TRBJ2-2; V gene: TRBV10-3; clone size: -; CDR3 protein: CAISGQGQGSTGELFF; CDR3 DNA: TGTGCCATCAGTGGACAAGGACAGGGGAGCACCGGGGAGCTGTTTTTT
D gene: TRBD1; J gene: TRBJ1-6; V gene: TRBV14; clone size: -; CDR3 protein: CASSKTGTGFGSPLHF; CDR3 DNA: TGTGCCAGCAGCAAGACCGGGACAGGGTTCGGTTCACCCCTCCACTTT
D gene: TRBD1; J gene: TRBJ1-5; V gene: TRBV14; clone size: -; CDR3 protein: CASSQQGANQPQHF; CDR3 DNA: TGTGCCAGCAGCCAACAGGGGGCCAATCAGCCCCAGCATTTT